What follows are 32 T cell receptor beta chains derived from one specimen sequenced in a study of tissue T cells after allogeneic stem cell transplantation. Assay: immunoSEQ multiplex PCR; the TCRdb copy retains only in-frame clones and omits some. The sample lists about 11,000 clones; less than 45% were seen once. The time point here: mouse harvest day 7 after allogeneic transplant. Each mouse received 10^7 T-cell-depleted marrow cells plus 10^6 splenic CD5+ T cells by tail vein. Sequenced material: skin. The receptor source for this set is a female BALB/c mouse given C57BL/6 T cells with graft-versus-host disease after an allogeneic hematopoietic cell transplant.

As for this clone: Gene labels here are mouse ones. The CDR3 is cut off 1 residue early in the read; its end comes from the germline J gene. This rearrangement joins TRBV26 to TRBJ2-4; 9 positions match TRBD2. V was pared by 4 bases and J by 0 bases, with 5 bases of the junction left unmatched. This CDR3 comprises 16 residues. Germline-derived CDR1 and CDR2 are KGHPV and FQNQEV (reference sequence). This CDR3 reads CASSPGLGFSQNTLYF. CDR3 DNA (partial): TGTGCCAGCAGTCCGGGACTGGGATTTAGTCAAAACACCTTGTAC.

By share, this clone ranks as medium-sized. Gene names and germline refer to mouse. The observed sequence ends 1 residue before the CDR3 terminus, with the missing tail filled in from the germline J gene. This rearrangement joins TRBV3 to TRBJ2-7, with 10 nucleotides matching TRBD2. Per germline, CDR1 SNHLY and CDR2 FYNGKV (reference sequence). J gave up 4 bases and V 1 base, and 1 base lay outside the gene matches. This CDR3 contains 14 residues. The CDR3 spells CASSLGTGGYEQYF. The DNA read from the CDR3 is TGTGCCAGCAGCTTAGGGACTGGGGGTTATGAACAGTAC.

In its sample, this clone ranks as medium-sized (0.01 to 0.1%). Genes here carry mouse names. The CDR3 here is CASSLWTGTGNTLYF. The covered CDR3 bases are TGTGCCAGCAGTCTTTGGACAGGGACTGGAAATACGCTCTAT. The J gene is TRBJ1-3, the V gene TRBV26; 8 bases are a match to TRBD1. The read halts 1 residue ahead of the CDR3 end, with the missing end drawn from the germline J gene. Germline assignment: CDR1 KGHPV and CDR2 FQNQEV (reference sequence). With 3 bases clipped from V and 2 bases from J, the junction kept 3 bases outside the gene matches. The CDR3 has 15 residues.

This clone is medium-sized (0.01 to 0.1%). These gene names are mouse names. Sequencing ends 1 residue short of the CDR3 end; the germline J gene provides the rest. This sequence joins TRBV1 and TRBJ2-4; 8 bases are shared with TRBD1. V was clipped by 2 bases and J by 2 bases; unmatched bases: 0. The CDR3 runs 14 residues. Germline V gene lookup returns CDR1 NSQYPW and CDR2 LRSPGD (reference sequence). CDR3 DNA, as far as it was read: TGCACCTGCAGTGCACAGGGGGCTCAAAACACCTTGTAC. Its translation: CTCSAQGAQNTLY. The full CDR3 protein reads CTCSAQGAQNTLYF.

As concerns this clone: These gene names are mouse names. The CDR3 extends 1 residue past the end of the read, so its final part is completed from the germline J gene. Distinct nucleotide sequences in the sample also encode this CDR3. The chain is built from TRBV26 and TRBJ1-2; D may be TRBD1 (5 bases). The CDR3 totals 13 residues. The germline V and J ends were trimmed by 6 bases and 1 base, with 9 bases remaining between them. Germline lookup yields CDR1 KGHPV and CDR2 FQNQEV (reference sequence). The covered CDR3 bases are TGTGCCAGCAGCCGCCAGGGAAACTCCGACTACACC. It encodes CASSRQGNSDYT. From start to end, the CDR3 is CASSRQGNSDYTF.

Note on this clone: Gene names are the mouse ones. Read coverage stops 1 residue before the CDR3 terminus; the germline J gene supplies the remainder. V usage is TRBV13-3 and J usage is TRBJ2-4, with D uncertain. V lost 0 bases and J lost 0, with 5 bases in between. The germline CDR1 and CDR2 sequences are NNHDY and SYVADS. The CDR3 totals 14 residues. The part of the CDR3 DNA that was read is TGTGCCAGCAGTGATGACTTTAGTCAAAACACCTTGTAC. As protein: CASSDDFSQNTLY. In full, the CDR3 is CASSDDFSQNTLYF.

About this clone: Gene names are the mouse ones. Read coverage stops 1 residue before the CDR3 terminus; the germline J gene supplies the remainder. V gene TRBV12-1 combines with J gene TRBJ2-4, with TRBD1 identical over 7 bases. Germline values: CDR1 SGHSN, CDR2 HYEKVE. The CDR3 covers 13 residues. The ends lost 2 bases at V and 5 bases at J; junction bases unmatched: 3. Here the CDR3 reads CASSPGQRNTLYF. The CDR3 bases that were read are TGTGCCAGCTCTCCGGGACAGCGAAACACCTTGTAC.

A word on this clone: The genes are named according to mouse. The CDR3 is cut off 1 residue early in the read; its end comes from the germline J gene. The chain couples TRBV13-1 to TRBJ2-7, with 9 bases matching TRBD2. This CDR3 has 13 residues. Trimming took 4 bases from V and 4 from J; bases not matched to a gene: 3. Germline V CDR1 and CDR2: NSHNY, SYGAGN. CDR3 protein: CASSMGLGYEQYF. The part of the CDR3 DNA that was read is TGTGCCAGCAGTATGGGACTGGGTTATGAACAGTAC.

About this clone itself: Gene names and germline refer to mouse. This CDR3 is CASSYRASTSQNTLYF. The sequenced CDR3 bases are TGTGCCAGCAGCTACCGGGCCTCCACTAGTCAAAACACCTTGTAC. The chain couples TRBV3 to TRBJ2-4; D remains unclear. Read coverage stops 1 residue before the CDR3 terminus; the germline J gene supplies the remainder. Trimming shortened V by 4 bases and J by 0 bases, and 14 bases separated the two germline ends. This CDR3 has 16 residues. The germline V gene has CDR1 SNHLY and CDR2 FYNGKV (reference sequence).

On this clone: The gene names here belong to mouse. The read halts 1 residue ahead of the CDR3 end, with the missing end drawn from the germline J gene. Within the sample, other DNA sequences also encode this same CDR3. The V gene is TRBV3, the J gene TRBJ2-7, with TRBD1 matching over 9 bases. V trimming: 5 bases; J trimming: 4 bases; junction bases outside the gene matches: 3. The CDR3 runs 13 residues. CDR1 and CDR2 (germline): SNHLY, FYNGKV (reference sequence). CDR3 amino acids: CASSLTGGYEQYF. The CDR3 bases that were read are TGTGCCAGCAGCCTGACAGGGGGGTATGAACAGTAC.

A word on this clone: Gene names refer to mouse genes. The read terminates 1 residue ahead of where the CDR3 ends, so the germline J gene completes it. The V gene is TRBV3, the J gene TRBJ2-2; the D is unclear. CDR1 and CDR2 (germline): SNHLY, FYNGKV (reference sequence). The CDR3 contains 15 residues. V was cut by 1 base and J by 1 base, with 7 bases left in between. The CDR3 DNA, read in part, is TGTGCCAGCAGCTTAGGGCAGCTAAACACCGGGCAGCTCTAC. Its protein product is CASSLGQLNTGQLY. In full, the CDR3 reads CASSLGQLNTGQLYF.

Comments on this clone: Gene names are mouse gene names. The read falls 1 residue short of the CDR3 end, and the missing part is taken from the germline J gene. V usage is TRBV26 and J usage is TRBJ1-1; 7 bases match TRBD1. The CDR3 sequence is 14 residues long. Germline lookup yields CDR1 KGHPV and CDR2 FQNQEV (reference sequence). Trimming at V came to 5 bases and at J to 2 bases, leaving 5 bases not matched to a gene. The chain's CDR3 is CASSVGTVNTEVFF. The covered CDR3 bases are TGTGCCAGCAGTGTCGGGACAGTCAACACAGAAGTCTTC.

Details on this clone: Gene names follow the mouse nomenclature. The observed sequence ends 1 residue before the CDR3 terminus, with the missing tail filled in from the germline J gene. V is TRBV20 and J is TRBJ2-7; tentative D call: TRBD1 (6 bases). The V end was cut by 3 bases, the J end by 5 bases, with 8 bases between. Germline-derived CDR1 and CDR2 are GFQATS and STVNSAI. CDR3 length equals 11 residues. The sequenced CDR3 bases are TGTGGTGCTAGAAGGGGGAATGAACAGTAC. Translating gives CGARRGNEQY. The CDR3 reads in full as CGARRGNEQYF.

A note on this clone: The gene names given are mouse names. The read terminates 1 residue ahead of where the CDR3 ends, so the germline J gene completes it. The J gene is TRBJ1-2, the V gene TRBV26; 7 bases are shared with TRBD1. Trimming at V came to 2 bases and at J to 2 bases, leaving 5 bases not matched to a gene. The V gene's germline CDR1 is KGHPV and CDR2 FQNQEV (reference sequence). The CDR3 totals 15 residues. The CDR3 sequence: CASSLLQGGNSDYTF. The sequenced CDR3 bases are TGTGCCAGCAGTCTGCTGCAGGGGGGGAACTCCGACTACACC.

With regard to this clone: Any gene name here is a mouse gene name. From the germline J gene comes the end of the CDR3, since the read stops 1 residue before it. This chain links TRBV26 with TRBJ2-7; 7 nucleotides line up with TRBD1. The CDR3 totals 13 residues. With 6 bases clipped from V and 4 bases from J, the junction kept 6 bases outside the gene matches. Germline CDR1 is KGHPV and CDR2 is FQNQEV (reference sequence). The CDR3 sequence: CASSPDRVYEQYF. Incomplete CDR3 DNA: TGTGCCAGCAGCCCCGACAGGGTATATGAACAGTAC.

This clone was seen only a few times. Here the gene names and germline are mouse. The read ends 1 residue early relative to the CDR3; the germline J gene fills the gap. The rearrangement joins TRBV31 to TRBJ1-5; tentative D call: TRBD1 (6 bases). The CDR3 extends over 13 amino acids. Germline-derived CDR1 and CDR2 are GKSSPN and SITVG. Trimming shortened V by 3 bases and J by 1 base, and 7 bases separated the two germline ends. CDR3: CAWRDRNNQAPLF. The CDR3 bases that were read are TGTGCCTGGAGGGACAGAAACAACCAGGCTCCGCTT.

Details on this clone: Gene names refer to mouse genes. The sequence runs out 1 residue before the end of the CDR3; the remainder is reconstructed from the germline J gene. The genes are TRBV4 and TRBJ2-2, with a weak D call TRBD1 (5 bases). The CDR3 spans 13 residues. Trimming cost V 4 bases and J 3 bases, with 6 bases left between them. Germline loops: CDR1 LGHDT, CDR2 YNNKQL (reference sequence). The CDR3 reads CASSFRDTGQLYF. Incomplete CDR3 DNA: TGTGCCAGCAGCTTCAGGGACACCGGGCAGCTCTAC.

This clone is deemed medium-sized. The germline and genes are mouse ones. The CDR3 end is not reached by the read, which stops 1 residue before it; the germline J gene fills it in. V usage is TRBV5 and J usage is TRBJ2-1; a possible D gene is TRBD2 (5 bases). With 0 bases removed from V and 3 bases from J, the gap between germline ends came to 9 bases. The CDR3 sequence is 15 residues long. CDR1 and CDR2 from the germline V gene are LGHNA and YNLKQL (reference sequence). The CDR3 region is CASSQEVGIYAEQFF. The sequenced part of the CDR3 DNA is TGTGCCAGCAGCCAAGAAGTGGGGATCTATGCTGAGCAGTTC.

Points on this clone: Gene names denote mouse genes. The read terminates 1 residue ahead of where the CDR3 ends, so the germline J gene completes it. This chain uses TRBV26 with TRBJ2-7, with 8 nucleotides matching TRBD2. The length of the CDR3 is 15 residues. The trim removed 1 base at V and 0 bases at J, leaving 2 bases unmatched. CDR1 is KGHPV, CDR2 FQNQEV, per germline (reference sequence). The CDR3 bases that were read are TGTGCCAGCAGTCTGTTGGGGGGGAACTCCTATGAACAGTAC. Translated, it gives CASSLLGGNSYEQY. The entire CDR3 is CASSLLGGNSYEQYF.

On this clone itself: Mouse names are used for the genes. Coverage ceases 1 residue before the CDR3 finishes, and the germline J gene fills in the end. The chain combines TRBV5 with TRBJ2-7, with D possibly matching TRBD2 (6 bases). CDR3 length: 13 amino acids. Germline V gene lookup returns CDR1 LGHNA and CDR2 YNLKQL (reference sequence). Trimming removed 4 bases from V and 3 bases from J, with 10 bases in between. The CDR3 here is CASSPRTDYEQYF. CDR3 DNA, as far as it was read: TGTGCCAGCAGCCCCCGGACTGACTATGAACAGTAC.

This clone has more than one count but fewer than ten. Gene names and germline match the mouse. The read stops 1 residue short of the end of the CDR3; the missing end is completed from the germline J gene. This sequence joins TRBV26 and TRBJ2-5, with TRBD1 as a possible D gene (8 bases). Germline CDR1 is KGHPV and CDR2 is FQNQEV (reference sequence). The CDR3 spans 14 residues. Trimming took 4 bases from V and 3 from J, leaving 11 bases between them. The part of the CDR3 DNA that was read is TGTGCCAGCAGTCACAGGGGGGGGCAAGACACCCAGTAC. Encoded protein: CASSHRGGQDTQY. The complete CDR3 protein is CASSHRGGQDTQYF.

The table lists this clone with a few counts. Gene labels here are mouse ones. Read data end 1 residue before the CDR3 end; the end is taken from the germline J gene. V is TRBV4 and J is TRBJ2-2, with unresolved D. The CDR3 totals 14 residues. The V end lost 5 bases, the J end lost 1 base, and 8 bases lay between the germline ends. From germline, CDR1 is LGHDT and CDR2 YNNKQL (reference sequence). The CDR3 reads CASSRGKNTGQLYF. CDR3 bases read: TGTGCCAGCAGCCGCGGCAAAAACACCGGGCAGCTCTAC.

A few counts support this clone. The germline and genes are mouse ones. The CDR3 end falls 1 residue outside the read, so it is completed with the germline J gene. V gene TRBV13-3 combines with J gene TRBJ2-4, with D unclear. Germline CDR1 is NNHDY and CDR2 is SYVADS. The V end was cut by 2 bases, the J end by 7 bases, with 8 bases between. The CDR3 extends over 12 amino acids. The CDR3 is CASSEEVYTLYF. The CDR3 bases that were read are TGTGCCAGCAGTGAAGAGGTTTACACCTTGTAC.

This clone has just a few counts. These gene names are mouse names. The read halts 1 residue ahead of the CDR3 end, with the missing end drawn from the germline J gene. The same CDR3 is also encoded by other DNA sequences in this sample. V usage is TRBV1 and J usage is TRBJ2-4; no clear D. Germline loops: CDR1 NSQYPW, CDR2 LRSPGD (reference sequence). The CDR3 is made up of 12 amino acids. With 3 bases removed from V and 4 bases from J, the gap between germline ends came to 5 bases. The CDR3 loop is CTCSAQKNTLYF. The sequenced part of the CDR3 DNA is TGCACCTGCAGTGCCCAGAAAAACACCTTGTAC.

Turning to this clone: All gene names here are mouse names. The CDR3 goes on 1 residue after the read ends, and that part is filled in from the germline J gene. The rearrangement links TRBV26 to TRBJ1-4, with 9 bases that match TRBD1. The CDR3 has 17 residues. Per the germline V gene, CDR1 is KGHPV and CDR2 is FQNQEV (reference sequence). The V gene end was trimmed by 4 bases and the J gene end by 1 base; junction bases not matched to a gene: 7. This chain's CDR3 is CASSPLQGARSNERLFF. Incomplete CDR3 DNA: TGTGCCAGCAGTCCTCTACAGGGGGCGCGTTCCAACGAAAGATTATTT.

This clone was recorded only once. The genes are named according to mouse. The read stops 1 residue short of the end of the CDR3; the missing end is completed from the germline J gene. This sequence joins TRBV26 and TRBJ1-1; possible D gene TRBD1, 5 bases. Germline V gene sequence: CDR1 KGHPV, CDR2 FQNQEV (reference sequence). The CDR3 is made up of 16 amino acids. The V end was cut by 0 bases, the J end by 0 bases, with 11 bases between. The CDR3 loop reads CASSLSAGRANTEVFF. The DNA read from the CDR3 is TGTGCCAGCAGTCTGTCGGCAGGGAGGGCAAACACAGAAGTCTTC.

Relative to its sample, this clone is medium-sized. The genes and germline here are from mouse. The read halts 1 residue ahead of the CDR3 end, with the missing end drawn from the germline J gene. V gene TRBV5 combines with J gene TRBJ2-7; TRBD2 aligns across 12 bases. With 4 bases clipped from V and 2 bases from J, the junction kept 3 bases outside the gene matches. The germline V gene has CDR1 LGHNA and CDR2 YNLKQL (reference sequence). The CDR3 loop spans 15 amino acids. CDR3 DNA (partial): TGTGCCAGCAGCCCCGGGACTGGGGGGCCCTATGAACAGTAC. Residues: CASSPGTGGPYEQY. The entire CDR3 protein is CASSPGTGGPYEQYF.

This clone was seen just once. Mouse germline and gene names are used. The missing CDR3 end, 1 residue past where the read stops, is filled in from the germline J gene. This chain links TRBV23 with TRBJ2-4; the D call of TRBD2 is as the table states it, not checked on the DNA. Per germline, CDR1 KGHTA and CDR2 FQNQQP. The CDR3 spans 16 residues. The sequenced CDR3 bases are TGCTCCAGCAGTCAATTTACCTGGGGAGTTCAAAACACCTTGTAC. Residues: CSSSQFTWGVQNTLY. The full CDR3 is CSSSQFTWGVQNTLYF.

Turning to this clone: These gene names are mouse names. The sequence runs out 1 residue before the end of the CDR3; the remainder is reconstructed from the germline J gene. The V gene is TRBV15, the J gene TRBJ2-1, with 7 bases lining up with TRBD2. CDR1 is SGHND, CDR2 FRSKSL, per germline. This CDR3 comprises 14 residues. The V gene end was trimmed by 3 bases and the J gene end by 1 base; junction bases not matched to a gene: 0. The CDR3 bases that were read are TGTGCCAGCAGTTTTGGGGGGAACTATGCTGAGCAGTTC. Protein: CASSFGGNYAEQF. The whole CDR3 sequence is CASSFGGNYAEQFF.

This clone was observed a handful of times. Each gene name is a mouse one. Coverage ceases 1 residue before the CDR3 finishes, and the germline J gene fills in the end. The V call is TRBV23, the J call TRBJ1-3; the D call TRBD1 from the table was never checked on the DNA. Germline CDR1 KGHTA, CDR2 FQNQQP. The CDR3 loop spans 12 amino acids. CDR3 amino acids: CSSSRDRNTLYF. Partial CDR3 DNA: TGCTCCAGCAGTCGGGACAGAAATACGCTCTAT. Full variable domain (remainder filled in from reference TRBV23 and TRBJ1-3): DAAVTQKPRYLIKMKGQEAEMKCIPEKGHTAVFWYQQKQSKELKFLIYFQNQQPLDQIDMVKERFSAVCPSSSLCSLGIRTCEAEDSALYLCSSSRDRNTLYFGEGSRLIVV.

This clone was counted between two and nine times. Here the gene names and germline are mouse. The sequence runs out 1 residue before the end of the CDR3; the remainder is reconstructed from the germline J gene. This chain links TRBV23 with TRBJ1-4. This CDR3 is built from 15 residues. Germline V gene data show CDR1 as KGHTA and CDR2 as FQNQQP. The CDR3 DNA, read in part, is TGCTCCAGCAGTCAATCGATACGGAGGGCCGAAAGATTATTT. This gives the protein CSSSQSIRRAERLF. The entire CDR3 reads CSSSQSIRRAERLFF. Complete variable domain (other parts from reference TRBV23 and TRBJ1-4): DAAVTQKPRYLIKMKGQEAEMKCIPEKGHTAVFWYQQKQSKELKFLIYFQNQQPLDQIDMVKERFSAVCPSSSLCSLGIRTCEAEDSALYLCSSSQSIRRAERLFFGHGTKLSVL.

Of note for this clone: Genes here carry mouse names. Other DNA sequences in this sample translate to the same CDR3. The CDR3 sequence is CASSLTGAGEQYF. The CDR3 bases that were read are TGTGCCAGCAGTCTGACAGGGGCGGGGGAACAGTAC. The chain couples TRBV26 to TRBJ2-7, with TRBD1 matching over 7 bases. Read sequence stops 1 residue before the CDR3 end, and the germline J gene provides the missing end. The germline V gene has CDR1 KGHPV and CDR2 FQNQEV (reference sequence). The CDR3 is 13 amino acids. With V trimmed by 2 bases and J by 7 bases, 5 bases remained unmatched.